What follows are 25 T cell receptor beta chains derived from one specimen sequenced in a study of radiotherapy plus CTLA-4 blockade in lung cancer. The assay was immunoSEQ multiplex PCR, and TCRdb's table has in-frame clones only and misses some. The repertoire holds tens of thousands of clones, with just under 75% as singletons. The sample consisted of peripheral blood, taken from a patient treated with radiotherapy plus ipilimumab. The receptors were gathered from a human donor with non-small cell lung cancer who had stable disease on radiotherapy plus ipilimumab.

V and J are TRBV9 and TRBJ2-7; 9 bases are shared with TRBD1. The CDR3 is 14 residues long. Germline assignment: CDR1 SGDLS and CDR2 YYNGEE. With V trimmed by 2 bases and J by 6 bases, 6 bases remained unmatched. CDR3 in amino acids: CASSVRGQGGEQYF. The CDR3, as DNA: TGTGCCAGCAGCGTTCGGGGACAGGGCGGCGAGCAGTACTTC. The full variable domain, rest sourced from reference TRBV9 and TRBJ2-7, is DSGVTQTPKHLITATGQRVTLRCSPRSGDLSVYWYQQSLDQGLQFLIQYYNGEERAKGNILERFSAQQFPDLHSELNLSSLELGDSALYFCASSVRGQGGEQYFGPGTRLTVT.

This rearrangement joins TRBV7-9 to TRBJ2-7; the D gene is possibly TRBD2 (6 bases). The CDR3 consists of 14 residues. V was cut by 5 bases and J by 0 bases, with 11 bases left in between. The germline V gene encodes CDR1 SEHNR and CDR2 FQNEAQ (reference sequence). The CDR3 spells CASSPGGRSYEQYF. The CDR3 DNA reads as TGTGCCAGCAGCCCTGGAGGGCGCTCCTACGAGCAGTACTTC. Supplemented by reference TRBV7-9 and TRBJ2-7, the full variable domain reads DTGVSQNPRHKITKRGQNVTFRCDPISEHNRLYWYRQTLGQGPEFLTYFQNEAQLEKSRLLSDRFSAERPKGSFSTLEIQRTEQGDSAMYLCASSPGGRSYEQYFGPGTRLTVT.

The J gene is TRBJ2-2, the V gene TRBV5-1; TRBD2 might be the D (6 bases). V was pared by 4 bases and J by 6 bases, with 16 bases between. CDR1 SGHRS and CDR2 YFSETQ come from the germline V gene. The CDR3 length is 15 residues. The CDR3 DNA follows: TGCGCCAGCAGCCCTGGAGGGCGGGGCGCCGGGGAGCTGTTTTTT. As protein: CASSPGGRGAGELFF.

This chain uses TRBV5-1 with TRBJ1-1; a weak D match, TRBD1 (6 bases). Germline V CDR1 and CDR2: SGHRS, YFSETQ. Trimming took 1 base from V and 4 from J, leaving 8 bases between them. This CDR3 region has 13 residues. CDR3 in amino acids: CASSLRGGTEAFF. The CDR3 DNA is TGCGCCAGCAGCTTGAGAGGGGGCACTGAAGCTTTCTTT. Using reference TRBV5-1 and TRBJ1-1 for the parts outside the CDR3, the full variable domain is KAGVTQTPRYLIKTRGQQVTLSCSPISGHRSVSWYQQTPGQGLQFLFEYFSETQRNKGNFPGRFSGRQFSNSRSEMNVSTLELGDSALYLCASSLRGGTEAFFGQGTRLTVV.

The genes are TRBV5-1 and TRBJ2-2; no clear D. Per the germline V gene, CDR1 is SGHRS and CDR2 is YFSETQ. The V end was cut by 2 bases, the J end by 4 bases, with 6 bases between. The CDR3 is 13 residues long. CDR3 sequence: CASSLSLTGELFF. CDR3 nucleotide sequence: TGCGCCAGCAGCTTAAGCCTCACCGGGGAGCTGTTTTTT.

The V call is TRBV15, the J call TRBJ2-3; 7 bases are shared with TRBD1. Germline values: CDR1 LNHNV, CDR2 YYDKDF (reference sequence). V trimming: 5 bases; J trimming: 0 bases; junction bases outside the gene matches: 5. This CDR3 contains 15 residues. Written as DNA, the CDR3 is TGTGCCACCAGCGAGACAGGGCGTAGCACAGATACGCAGTATTTT. This gives the protein CATSETGRSTDTQYF.

This clone has a handful of counts. The rearrangement joins TRBV10-3 to TRBJ1-1, with D hard to call. This CDR3 spans 13 amino acids. Germline CDR1 and CDR2: ENHRY and SYGVKD. Trimming pared 1 base from V and 7 bases from J, leaving 10 bases between. CDR3 sequence (DNA): TGTGCCATCAGTGAGTGGTCACAAAATGAAGCTTTCTTT. It specifies CAISEWSQNEAFF.

The gene calls are TRBV19 and TRBJ2-3; D uncertain. Germline CDR1 LNHDA, CDR2 SQIVND (reference sequence). This CDR3 region has 14 residues. V lost 1 base, J lost 2 bases, and 7 bases lay in between. CDR3 loop: CASSIVFSTDTQYF. The DNA of the CDR3 is TGTGCCAGTAGTATAGTATTCTCCACAGATACGCAGTATTTT.

The gene calls are TRBV30 and TRBJ1-2; TRBD1 matches 7 bases. This CDR3 spans 16 amino acids. V gave up 3 bases and J gave up 4 bases; unmatched junction bases: 14. Germline V gene data show CDR1 as GTSNPN and CDR2 as SVGIG (reference sequence). DNA for the CDR3: TGTGCCTGGAGCCCGCTAGTGGGACAGCCAGGCTATGGCTACACCTTC. This sequence encodes CAWSPLVGQPGYGYTF.

The chain couples TRBV5-4 to TRBJ2-7; a weak D match, TRBD1 (6 bases). The CDR3 is made up of 14 amino acids. The germline CDR1 and CDR2 sequences are SGHNT and YYREEE (reference sequence). The ends were cut back, 4 bases at V and 9 bases at J, with 20 bases in the middle. The CDR3 loop reads CASSSGQPSNRQYF. The DNA of the CDR3 is TGTGCCAGCAGCAGCGGACAGCCAAGTAACAGGCAGTACTTC.

The chain couples TRBV4-1 to TRBJ1-2; the match to TRBD1 covers 7 bases. The V and J ends lost 1 base and 8 bases, in that order; junction bases with no gene match: 7. The CDR3 sequence is 14 residues long. CDR1 and CDR2 from the germline V gene are MGHRA and YSYEKL. CDR3 amino acids: CASSQVRGRGGYTF. For the CDR3, the DNA is TGCGCCAGCAGCCAAGTAAGGGGGCGCGGGGGCTACACCTTC.

The chain couples TRBV7-2 to TRBJ1-2; 7 bases map to TRBD1. The germline V gene has CDR1 SGHTA and CDR2 FQGNSA. Trimming took 4 bases from V and 4 from J; bases not matched to a gene: 6. CDR3 length: 14 residues. The CDR3 bases are TGTGCCAGCAGCTCCGGCAGGGGGTTCTATGGCTACACCTTC. It is translated as CASSSGRGFYGYTF.

This chain links TRBV9 with TRBJ2-1, with a possible D match to TRBD2 (5 bases). The V and J ends lost 6 bases and 0 bases respectively, with 10 bases between them. This CDR3 has 14 residues. Germline lookup yields CDR1 SGDLS and CDR2 YYNGEE. As DNA, the CDR3 is TGTGCCAGCACCCCGGGGAGCTCCTACAATGAGCAGTTCTTC. Protein product: CASTPGSSYNEQFF.

This sequence joins TRBV19 and TRBJ1-5, with unresolved D. V lost 1 base, J lost 5 bases, and 9 bases lay in between. The CDR3 runs 14 residues. Germline lookup yields CDR1 LNHDA and CDR2 SQIVND (reference sequence). CDR3 bases: TGTGCCAGTAGTATAGGGTTAGCACATCAGCCCCAGCATTTT. This translates into CASSIGLAHQPQHF.

V and J are TRBV7-2 and TRBJ2-7, with D possibly matching TRBD1 (7 bases). V dropped 3 bases and J dropped 2 bases, with 14 bases sitting between them. The germline V gene encodes CDR1 SGHTA and CDR2 FQGNSA. This CDR3 is built from 15 residues. The CDR3 DNA is TGTGCCAGCAGCTTGGAGGGGCAGGGGGCCTACGAGCAGTACTTC. It specifies CASSLEGQGAYEQYF. Using reference TRBV7-2 and TRBJ2-7 for the parts outside the CDR3, the full variable domain is GAGVSQSPSNKVTEKGKDVELRCDPISGHTALYWYRQSLGQGLEFLIYFQGNSAPDKSGLPSDRFSAERTGGSVSTLTIQRTQQEDSAVYLCASSLEGQGAYEQYFGPGTRLTVT.

This sequence joins TRBV7-9 and TRBJ2-2; no definite D call. This CDR3 is built from 13 residues. V was trimmed by 1 base and J by 6 bases, leaving 6 bases between them. Germline V gives CDR1 SEHNR, CDR2 FQNEAQ (reference sequence). The CDR3 nucleotides read TGTGCCAGCAGCTTAGTCCGAGCCGGGGAGCTGTTTTTT. Protein: CASSLVRAGELFF.

The rearrangement links TRBV5-1 to TRBJ2-2; TRBD2 is a possible D gene (6 bases). The germline V gene has CDR1 SGHRS and CDR2 YFSETQ. This CDR3 comprises 16 residues. The V end lost 0 bases, the J end lost 4 bases, and 13 bases lay between the germline ends. DNA for the CDR3: TGCGCCAGCAGCTTGGCCGCGCGGGGTGGCACCGGGGAGCTGTTTTTT. Its protein product is CASSLAARGGTGELFF.

CDR3 region: CAISDLSLSGTGDNEQFF. CDR3 nucleotide sequence: TGTGCCATCAGTGATCTAAGTCTGTCCGGGACAGGGGACAATGAGCAGTTCTTC. V usage is TRBV10-3 and J usage is TRBJ2-1; 10 nucleotides match TRBD1. Germline CDR1 ENHRY, CDR2 SYGVKD. V lost 3 bases and J lost 5; bases outside the gene matches: 13. CDR3 length: 18 residues.

This rearrangement joins TRBV18 to TRBJ1-1; D uncertain. V lost 4 bases and J lost 0, with 12 bases in between. The length of the CDR3 is 15 residues. Per the germline V gene, CDR1 is KGHSH and CDR2 is LQKENI. Written as DNA, the CDR3 is TGTGCCAGCTCACTGGGTCGGGAAATGAACACTGAAGCTTTCTTT. Protein sequence: CASSLGREMNTEAFF.

The chain employs TRBV30 and TRBJ1-2; a weak D match, TRBD1 (6 bases). From germline, CDR1 is GTSNPN and CDR2 SVGIG (reference sequence). CDR3 length: 12 residues. V shed 0 bases and J shed 7 bases, with 9 bases lying between them. CDR3 residues: CAWSVGAAGYTF. In DNA form, the CDR3 reads TGTGCCTGGAGTGTGGGGGCTGCTGGCTACACCTTC.

The chain recombines TRBV5-1 with TRBJ1-5; D unclear. The CDR3 loop spans 15 amino acids. The germline V and J ends were trimmed by 4 bases and 1 base, with 12 bases remaining between them. CDR1 and CDR2 from the germline V gene are SGHRS and YFSETQ. CDR3 DNA: TGCGCCAGCAGCCCCGCGGGGAGGAGCAATCAGCCCCAGCATTTT. Protein sequence: CASSPAGRSNQPQHF.

The chain links TRBV11-3 to TRBJ2-1, with D tentatively TRBD2 (5 bases). V was trimmed by 6 bases and J by 8 bases, leaving 20 bases between them. The CDR3 spans 15 residues. Germline V lookup: CDR1 SGHNT, CDR2 YENEEA. The CDR3, as DNA: TGTGCCAGCAGTACCGGGGTGGTTATTTTGGATGAGCAGTTCTTC. It specifies CASSTGVVILDEQFF.

The CDR3 coding sequence is TGTGCCAGCAGCCGACGCGGGGGACAGGGGAATGAAAAACTGTTTTTT. It encodes CASSRRGGQGNEKLFF. The chain couples TRBV11-2 to TRBJ1-4; 10 nucleotides align to TRBD1. The V gene's germline CDR1 is SGHAT and CDR2 FQNNGV. This CDR3 contains 16 residues. The J segment lost 5 bases and the V segment lost 5 bases, leaving 8 bases of the junction unmatched.

This chain uses TRBV7-2 with TRBJ1-1; D unclear. The CDR3 has 13 residues. The germline V gene has CDR1 SGHTA and CDR2 FQGNSA. Trimming took off 3 bases at V and 1 base at J, with 6 bases between the two ends. The CDR3 DNA follows: TGTGCCAGCAGCTTCGAGCAGAACACTGAAGCTTTCTTT. Protein sequence: CASSFEQNTEAFF.

The rearrangement uses TRBV29-1 and TRBJ1-1; tentatively, D is TRBD1 (6 bases). The V end was cut by 3 bases, the J end by 0 bases, with 8 bases between. The CDR3 totals 13 residues. Germline CDR1 SQVTM, CDR2 ANQGSEA. CDR3 protein: CSVERTVNTEAFF. The CDR3 bases are TGCAGCGTTGAGAGGACAGTGAACACTGAAGCTTTCTTT. The complete variable domain, with remaining parts taken from reference TRBV29-1 and TRBJ1-1, reads SAVISQKPSRDICQRGTSLTIQCQVDSQVTMMFWYRQQPGQSLTLIATANQGSEATYESGFVIDKFPISRPNLTFSTLTVSNMSPEDSSIYLCSVERTVNTEAFFGQGTRLTVV.